Below, 28 T cell receptor beta chains from the same sample are listed, as sequenced in a study of PD-1 blockade in classical Hodgkin lymphoma. The patients all showed relapse after autologous stem cell transplantation, while their brentuximab vedotin exposure varied. Method: immunoSEQ multiplex PCR; TCRdb's copy keeps in-frame clones and lacks some. The repertoire holds about 100,000 clones, about 88% seen once, with about 20% in the top ten. The sample in question was peripheral blood mononuclear cells (PBMCs), obtained before the second cycle of nivolumab. These receptors were taken from a human donor with classical Hodgkin lymphoma.

The chain is built from TRBV30 and TRBJ2-7; 7 bases align to TRBD2. The trim removed 3 bases at V and 7 bases at J, leaving 9 bases unmatched. CDR1 is GTSNPN, CDR2 SVGIG, per germline (reference sequence). The CDR3 extends over 13 amino acids. The CDR3 spells CAWRGWEGLEQYF. The DNA of the CDR3 is TGTGCCTGGAGGGGGTGGGAGGGCCTGGAGCAGTACTTC.

V usage is TRBV13 and J usage is TRBJ1-1; D perhaps matches TRBD1 (6 bases). Germline V lookup: CDR1 PRHDT, CDR2 FYEKMQ (reference sequence). The CDR3 sequence is 13 residues long. V dropped 0 bases and J dropped 11 bases, with 13 bases sitting between them. The CDR3 is CASSLGDRLAAFF. The CDR3 bases are TGTGCCAGCAGCTTAGGAGACAGGCTCGCGGCTTTCTTT.

This rearrangement joins TRBV2 to TRBJ2-7; D perhaps matches TRBD2 (6 bases). V was shortened by 7 bases and J by 3 bases, with 19 bases between the two germline ends. The CDR3 has 15 residues. The germline V gene has CDR1 SNHLY and CDR2 FYNNEI. CDR3 DNA: TGTGCCAGCATCAAGTCTGGGGGGAGGAGCTACGAGCAGTACTTC. Translation gives CASIKSGGRSYEQYF.

The chain carries TRBV4-1 and TRBJ2-4; 9 bases line up with TRBD2. Trimming removed 2 bases from V and 6 bases from J; junction bases left unmatched: 2. Per the germline V gene, CDR1 is MGHRA and CDR2 is YSYEKL. The CDR3 runs 14 residues. As DNA, the CDR3 is TGCGCCAGCAGCCAATTAGCGGGAGTAAACATTCAGTACTTC. This codes for CASSQLAGVNIQYF.

The CDR3 reads CASKIWGGYNEQFF. The CDR3 bases are TGCGCCAGCAAAATCTGGGGGGGTTACAATGAGCAGTTCTTC. This chain uses TRBV5-1 with TRBJ2-1; 7 bases line up with TRBD2. The germline V gene encodes CDR1 SGHRS and CDR2 YFSETQ. This CDR3 has 14 residues. V lost 6 bases, J lost 4 bases, and 7 bases stayed unmatched.

V usage is TRBV13 and J usage is TRBJ1-1; no clear D. The CDR3 spans 14 residues. V was cut by 0 bases and J by 4 bases, with 9 bases left in between. The germline gives CDR1 PRHDT, CDR2 FYEKMQ (reference sequence). CDR3 residues: CASSLGSLGTEAFF. The CDR3 bases are TGTGCCAGCAGCTTAGGTTCGTTGGGCACTGAAGCTTTCTTT.

CDR3 coding DNA: TGTGCCAGCAGCTACGGCCTAGTTGAGTGGACCCAAGAGACCCAGTACTTC. It translates to CASSYGLVEWTQETQYF. The chain carries TRBV5-6 and TRBJ2-5; D is unclear. The CDR3 totals 17 residues. The germline V gene encodes CDR1 SGHDT and CDR2 YYEEEE. Deletions cut 3 bases from V and 1 base from J, with 19 bases between.

The gene calls are TRBV15 and TRBJ1-1; the D is unclear. Trimming shortened V by 0 bases and J by 1 base, and 3 bases separated the two germline ends. This CDR3 has 13 residues. CDR1 is LNHNV and CDR2 is YYDKDF in the germline V gene (reference sequence). This CDR3 is CATSRDWNTEAFF. As DNA, the CDR3 is TGTGCCACCAGCAGAGATTGGAACACTGAAGCTTTCTTT.

The chain has TRBV10-1 and TRBJ1-1; 7 bases fit TRBD1. With V trimmed by 9 bases and J by 7 bases, 11 bases remained unmatched. Germline lookup yields CDR1 WNHNN and CDR2 SYGVQD (reference sequence). The CDR3 length is 13 residues. CDR3 DNA sequence: TGCGCCAGTCAACCCGGGACAGCTTATGAAGCTTTCTTT. Translated: CASQPGTAYEAFF.

V and J are TRBV15 and TRBJ2-7; D gene uncertain. The germline V gene encodes CDR1 LNHNV and CDR2 YYDKDF (reference sequence). CDR3 length equals 15 residues. Trimming pared 0 bases from V and 0 bases from J, leaving 9 bases between. CDR3 in amino acids: CATSRDFASSYEQYF. The CDR3 nucleotides are TGTGCCACCAGCAGAGATTTTGCAAGCTCCTACGAGCAGTACTTC.

The V call is TRBV27, the J call TRBJ2-3; D is perhaps TRBD1 (5 bases). V gave up 4 bases and J gave up 2 bases, with 22 bases separating them. The germline gives CDR1 MNHEY, CDR2 SMNVEV (reference sequence). The length of the CDR3 is 18 residues. CDR3 protein: CASSWAKPGRTTTDTQYF. CDR3 bases: TGTGCCAGCAGTTGGGCGAAACCGGGCCGGACAACCACAGATACGCAGTATTTT.

V and J are TRBV6-6 and TRBJ1-4; D is unclear. Germline V gene lookup returns CDR1 MNHNY and CDR2 SVGAGI (reference sequence). The V end lost 4 bases, the J end lost 6 bases, and 3 bases lay between the germline ends. The CDR3 is 11 residues long. The CDR3 loop is CASSSHEKLFF. CDR3 sequence (DNA): TGTGCCAGCAGTTCTCATGAAAAACTGTTTTTT.

The chain uses TRBV2 and TRBJ1-5; D is unresolved. Trimming took off 7 bases at V and 1 base at J, with 5 bases between the two ends. CDR1 and CDR2 from the germline V gene are SNHLY and FYNNEI. The CDR3 length is 12 residues. CDR3 bases: TGTGCCAGCATGGAGAGCAATCAGCCCCAGCATTTT. Translating it yields CASMESNQPQHF. Drawing the rest from reference TRBV2 and TRBJ1-5, the complete variable domain is EPEVTQTPSHQVTQMGQEVILRCVPISNHLYFYWYRQILGQKVEFLVSFYNNEISEKSEIFDDQFSVERPDGSNFTLKIRSTKLEDSAMYFCASMESNQPQHFGDGTRLSIL.

A single count supports this clone. The J gene is TRBJ2-3, the V gene TRBV14; D possibly uses TRBD1 or TRBD2 (6 bases each). Germline CDR1 reads SGHDN; CDR2 reads FVKESK. This CDR3 has 16 residues. Trimming took off 4 bases at V and 5 bases at J, with 19 bases between the two ends. CDR3 in DNA: TGTGCCAGCAGCCCCCTTGGGGGGCAGGGTAAAGATACGCAGTATTTT. Protein: CASSPLGGQGKDTQYF.

The chain joins TRBV2 to TRBJ1-2, with D possibly being TRBD1 (6 bases). V lost 4 bases to trimming and J lost 4 bases, with 7 bases between them. The length of the CDR3 is 12 residues. The V gene's germline CDR1 is SNHLY and CDR2 FYNNEI. CDR3 in amino acids: CASSVDSYGYTF. DNA of the CDR3: TGTGCCAGCAGTGTGGACAGCTATGGCTACACCTTC.

The rearrangement uses TRBV7-9 and TRBJ1-4, with 8 bases that match TRBD1. This CDR3 spans 14 amino acids. Losses at the gene ends were 3 bases for V and 11 bases for J; bases not matched to a gene: 8. The germline CDR1 and CDR2 sequences are SEHNR and FQNEAQ (reference sequence). The CDR3 loop is CASSFWTGRGKLFF. The CDR3 DNA is TGTGCCAGCAGCTTCTGGACAGGGAGGGGGAAACTGTTTTTT.

This clone is labeled as medium-sized. The sample contains more than one DNA sequence encoding this CDR3. This chain links TRBV30 with TRBJ2-6, with D possibly being TRBD1 (5 bases). There are 14 residues in the CDR3. Germline V gives CDR1 GTSNPN, CDR2 SVGIG (reference sequence). V lost 0 bases to trimming and J lost 2 bases, with 5 bases between them. The CDR3 nucleotides are TGTGCCTGGAGTGTAGGGGCTGGGGCCAACGTCCTGACTTTC. Protein sequence: CAWSVGAGANVLTF.

The chain recombines TRBV27 with TRBJ1-6; 7 bases agree with TRBD1. The V gene end was trimmed by 3 bases and the J gene end by 9 bases; junction bases not matched to a gene: 11. The germline CDR1 and CDR2 sequences are MNHEY and SMNVEV (reference sequence). The length of the CDR3 is 16 residues. The CDR3, as DNA: TGTGCCAGCAGTTTGAAGGGGGCCTCCACAAGTTCACCCCTCCACTTT. As protein: CASSLKGASTSSPLHF.

V is TRBV18 and J is TRBJ1-2; a possible D gene is TRBD1 (6 bases). The CDR3 contains 15 residues. The V end lost 3 bases, the J end lost 0 bases, and 11 bases lay between the germline ends. Germline V gives CDR1 KGHSH, CDR2 LQKENI. The CDR3 loop is CASSPTGKPNYGYTF. CDR3 nucleotide sequence: TGTGCCAGCTCACCGACAGGAAAACCTAACTATGGCTACACCTTC.

This sequence joins TRBV27 and TRBJ2-7; D remains ambiguous. Germline V gene sequence: CDR1 MNHEY, CDR2 SMNVEV (reference sequence). Trimming removed 7 bases from V and 0 bases from J, with 10 bases in between. The CDR3 length is 13 residues. CDR3 sequence reads: CASKGLSSYEQYF. The CDR3 DNA reads TGTGCCAGCAAGGGTCTTAGCTCCTACGAGCAGTACTTC.

This chain connects TRBV28 to TRBJ1-2; D is undetermined. This CDR3 has 12 residues. V shed 3 bases and J shed 6 bases, with 8 bases lying between them. Per germline, CDR1 MDHEN and CDR2 SYDVKM. The CDR3 is CASSLRGDGYTF. CDR3 DNA sequence: TGTGCCAGCAGTTTGCGGGGTGATGGCTACACCTTC.

The CDR3 region has the DNA TGTGCCAGCAGACCCACTAGCGGGGGGACCCAGTACTTC. Its protein is CASRPTSGGTQYF. The V and J genes are TRBV7-6 and TRBJ2-5; 11 bases fit TRBD2. This CDR3 is 13 amino acids long. The J segment lost 7 bases and the V segment lost 6 bases, leaving 4 bases of the junction unmatched. In germline, CDR1 is SGHVS, CDR2 FNYEAQ. The full variable domain, with the rest looked up from reference TRBV7-6 and TRBJ2-5, is GAGVSQSPRYKVTKRGQDVALRCDPISGHVSLYWYRQALGQGPEFLTYFNYEAQQDKSGLPNDRFSAERPEGSISTLTIQRTEQRDSAMYRCASRPTSGGTQYFGPGTRLLVL.

The CDR3 loop reads CSVEVGRETQYF. The CDR3 nucleotides are TGCAGCGTTGAAGTGGGTCGGGAGACCCAGTACTTC. The chain has TRBV29-1 and TRBJ2-5; D unclear. The V and J ends lost 1 base and 5 bases respectively, with 8 bases between them. CDR1 is SQVTM, CDR2 ANQGSEA, per germline. The CDR3 contains 12 residues.

A single count supports this clone. The chain has TRBV11-2 and TRBJ2-1; TRBD2 might be the D (6 bases). There are 14 residues in the CDR3. The germline V and J ends were trimmed by 1 base and 6 bases, with 10 bases remaining between them. Germline loops: CDR1 SGHAT, CDR2 FQNNGV. The CDR3 reads CASSLVLEGNEQFF. The CDR3 DNA is TGTGCCAGCAGCTTAGTGCTGGAGGGCAATGAGCAGTTCTTC. Drawing the rest from reference TRBV11-2 and TRBJ2-1, the complete variable domain is EAGVAQSPRYKIIEKRQSVAFWCNPISGHATLYWYQQILGQGPKLLIQFQNNGVVDDSQLPKDRFSAERLKGVDSTLKIQPAKLEDSAVYLCASSLVLEGNEQFFGPGTRLTVL.

The V and J genes are TRBV19 and TRBJ2-5; D call uncertain. This CDR3 comprises 13 residues. Between the trimmed V and J ends, which lost 3 bases and 4 bases, there was a span of 9 bases. The germline CDR1 and CDR2 sequences are LNHDA and SQIVND (reference sequence). The CDR3, as DNA: TGTGCCAGTAGTATGTTCTCAGGAGAGACCCAGTACTTC. Its translation: CASSMFSGETQYF.

The chain carries TRBV30 and TRBJ2-7; unclear D gene. Germline V CDR1 and CDR2: GTSNPN, SVGIG (reference sequence). This CDR3 comprises 11 residues. The V end was cut by 2 bases, the J end by 6 bases, with 8 bases between. In nucleotides, the CDR3 is TGTGCCTGGAGTACCTCTACCGAGCAGTACTTC. Translation: CAWSTSTEQYF.

V is TRBV5-6 and J is TRBJ1-5; D unclear. Germline CDR1 is SGHDT and CDR2 is YYEEEE. This CDR3 has 14 amino acids. Trimming removed 3 bases at V and 10 bases at J, with 17 bases between. The CDR3 sequence is CASSSLDGLEPQHF. The CDR3 DNA is TGTGCCAGCAGCTCCCTGGACGGTTTGGAACCCCAGCATTTT.

The chain joins TRBV13 to TRBJ1-2; 7 bases are a match to TRBD1. V shed 3 bases, J shed 6 bases, and the junction held 10 bases outside the gene matches. Germline V CDR1 and CDR2: PRHDT, FYEKMQ (reference sequence). The CDR3 loop spans 15 amino acids. The CDR3 sequence is CASSLGGGGTDGYTF. CDR3 sequence (DNA): TGTGCCAGCAGCTTGGGCGGAGGGGGCACAGATGGCTACACCTTC.